The text below deals with one T cell receptor (beta chain). Its antigen remains unknown. The CDR3 covers 14 residues. The V end was cut by 5 bases, the J end by 5 bases, with 16 bases between. From germline, CDR1 is SGHTA and CDR2 FQGTGA. The method was immunoSEQ multiplex PCR; TCRdb's version includes in-frame clones alone and lacks a portion of them. The sample holds about 140,000 clones, 70% to 90% seen once. This sample was included in a study of T cell responses to AZD1222 COVID-19 vaccine. Pooling was applied to second doses at about 4 or about 12 weeks. Study-level results: The study sampled repertoires only after the peak T cell response. Unmutated regions of variants are reportedly targeted by nearly half of spike-specific TCRs. Clonal diversity was possibly underestimated, and the donors were mostly white British, with more females.

The material was peripheral blood, obtained 28 days after the second AZD1222 dose. The chain couples TRBV7-3 to TRBJ2-7; maybe TRBD2 (6 bases). The TCR was taken from an adult who received the AZD1222 COVID-19 vaccine. CDR3 sequence reads: CASSQAGSHDEQYF. CDR3 bases: TGTGCCAGCAGCCAAGCGGGCAGTCACGACGAGCAGTACTTC.